This T cell receptor beta chain was retrieved from a study of CD8+ T cells in alopecia areata. Study information: Tofacitinib exposure lasted 6 to 18 months, followed by 6 months off drug. Study-wide findings and caveats: Tissue-resident alphabeta T cells belonging to normal skin likewise get sequenced within scalp specimens.

To note about this clone: Its cognate antigen is unknown.

This CDR3 has 12 amino acids. V shed 1 base and J shed 8 bases, with 6 bases lying between them. The germline V gene has CDR1 MNHEY and CDR2 SVGAGI. Sequencing relied on a cDNA template that was reverse transcribed from extracted RNA. The protocol was immunoSEQ multiplex PCR, while the TCRdb copy is restricted to in-frame clones and leaves out a portion. The sample lists roughly 150,000 clones; about 60% were seen once. Sequencing was performed on CD4+ T cells sorted from blood, taken at week 0. J is TRBJ2-1 and V is TRBV6-5; D may be TRBD2 (6 bases). The sequence was obtained from a human donor with alopecia areata. CDR3 sequence: CASSYWGDEQFF. The CDR3 DNA reads TGTGCCAGCAGTTACTGGGGGGATGAGCAGTTCTTC.